This entry is about one T cell receptor (beta chain). Its antigen is unknown. The input lacks base qualities; no much larger clone sits a single base away. This sample is drawn from a study of blood T cell repertoires in COVID-19 (dated by TCRdb to the early 2020s). Regarding the complete study: Samples from collaborators originated in the United States, Italy and Spain and spanned both the acute and convalescent phases of COVID-19. The material from the prospective study consisted of cDNA or gDNA derived from T cells, B-cell-depleted T cells, or PBMCs. Deeply sampled blood TCRbeta repertoires from subjects exposed to, actively infected with, or recovered from COVID-19 were included in the dataset. The repertoires were released in a freely available public database meant as a resource for research on the immune response to SARS-CoV-2. Samples were obtained from the ongoing ImmuneRACE study (first 160 participants) and from 1,200 or so subjects provided by 6 global collaborators. Sample metadata almost always included a de-identified subject ID, COVID-19 status, age in years and sex. Where available, HLA class I and class II types were obtained from metadata supplied by the sample provider rather than from assay-based typing. General study outcomes and caveats: Clinical and demographic metadata were provided uncurated, with the amount varying by source and participant.

Enrolling through a virtual design, the prospective study's participants ranged in age from roughly 18 to 95 years and lived across 24 United States geographic areas. In the prospective study, participants were assigned to cohorts based on the clinical history participants reported in a screening survey and a study questionnaire. For ImmuneRACE Cohort 3, a participant was defined as recovered based on two consecutive negative NP/OP PCR tests, clearance by a healthcare professional, or resolution of symptoms. Each participant in the prospective study had whole blood, serum and a nasopharyngeal or oropharyngeal swab collected by mobile phlebotomists. Prospective study participants could optionally give additional blood draws and questionnaires over an approximately two-month period. Prospective study blood samples were shipped either frozen or at room temperature before DNA extraction. The immunoSEQ Assay, a bias-controlled multiplex PCR, was used to amplify TCRbeta CDR3 regions from genomic DNA. From the authors' description of their analysis: The number of nucleated cells in each sample was estimated from the amplification of reference gene primers within the assay. To quantify the absolute abundance of each unique TCRbeta CDR3 rearrangement, sequence reads were collapsed and filtered. For each sample, productive Simpson clonality was calculated as the square root of Simpson's diversity index across productive rearrangements. TCRdb stores this immuneACCESS table with in-frame sequences only. Part of the clones is absent; in the studies checked, under half of the shortfall reflects unresolved V genes, and no reason is known for the rest. V, J and clone size were drawn from that table, and D and trimming were deduced from the DNA. The sample table shows approximately 300,000 clones, and roughly nine tenths are seen once. The top ten clones comprise 5.2% of the sample.

Including the terminal cysteine and phenylalanine, the CDR3 comprises 15 residues. The sequence is cut down to CDR3 DNA, 45 bases in frame from base 1. V is clipped by 4 bases and J by 4 bases, and the sequence between their germline boundaries is 13 bases long. CDR1 and CDR2, per the germline V gene (reference sequence), are LNHDA and SQIVND. Sequenced input: PBMCs or T cells enriched from blood (not recorded which). The V gene is TRBV19 and the J gene is TRBJ1-4; perhaps TRBD1 is the D gene, with 6 bases matching. The TCR originated in a man aged 60 to 69 who had recovered from COVID-19. For the CDR3, the sequence is CASSTGQTNNEKLFF. The nucleotide sequence reads TGTGCCAGTAGTACCGGACAGACAAATAATGAAAAACTGTTTTTT.